This TCR beta chain came from a study of blood T cell repertoires in COVID-19. About the study: The United States, Italy and Spain were the sources of the acute and convalescent COVID-19 samples. From T cells, B-cell-depleted T cells, or PBMCs came the material, which was cDNA or gDNA.

Authors' methods: Quantification of nucleated cells was approximated via reference gene primer amplification. Measured with immunoSEQ multiplex PCR; TCRdb has only the in-frame clones, and not every one. D and trimming were read from the DNA, whereas the V and J calls and clone size are those reported in that table. The sample holds about 200,000 clones, around 85% seen once. Losses at the gene ends were 5 bases for V and 1 base for J; bases not matched to a gene: 6. In germline, CDR1 is SEHNR, CDR2 FQNEAQ (reference sequence). This CDR3 region has 17 residues. The V call is TRBV7-9, the J call TRBJ2-5, with 14 nucleotides matching TRBD2. What was sequenced was peripheral blood. The TCR comes from a man in his sixties with acute or convalescent COVID-19. CDR3 amino acids: CASSTRTSGRIQETQYF. The CDR3 bases are TGTGCCAGCAGCACCCGGACTAGCGGGAGGATCCAAGAGACCCAGTACTTC.